These T cell receptor beta chains were read from a single sample in a study of blood T cells in healthy people across ages. From the 5' RACE reads, TCRdb called clonotypes with MiXCR, one entry per CDR3 protein. The table records approximately 790,000 distinct CDR3 sequences, roughly 60% of them present only once. Sequencing used blood. The receptors stem from a man aged 25 to 40 in good health. CDR3s include the opening cysteine and the closing phenylalanine or tryptophan. Each record gives: J gene, clone size, CDR3 length, V gene, D gene, CDR3 DNA, CDR3 protein. D genes are given only for firm matches. Clone size is stated in some rows and not others, as once, few, many or a class when expanded.

j_gene: TRBJ1-1; abundance: NA; len: 14; v_gene: TRBV29-1; d_gene: TRBD1; CDR3nt: TGCAGCGTTAAGTATCCGACAGGGATCACTGAAGCTTTCTTT; CDR3aa: CSVKYPTGITEAFF
j_gene: TRBJ2-7; abundance: NA; len: 16; v_gene: TRBV27; d_gene: TRBD1; CDR3nt: TGTGCCAGCAGAACGCCAGGGACAGGGGCTCCCTACGAGCAGTACTTC; CDR3aa: CASRTPGTGAPYEQYF
j_gene: TRBJ2-7; abundance: NA; len: 14; v_gene: TRBV28; d_gene: NA; CDR3nt: TGTGCCAGCAGTGTCTACAGGACGCTTTACGAGCAGTACTTC; CDR3aa: CASSVYRTLYEQYF
j_gene: TRBJ2-7; abundance: NA; len: 14; v_gene: TRBV20-1; d_gene: TRBD2; CDR3nt: TGCAGTGCTTGGAGCGGCGGGGGGGGGTACGAGCAGTACTTC; CDR3aa: CSAWSGGGGYEQYF
j_gene: TRBJ1-6; abundance: few; len: 14; v_gene: TRBV12-3/TRBV12-4; d_gene: TRBD1; CDR3nt: TGTGCCAGCAGTGACAGGGTCTCGAATTCACCCCTCCACTTT; CDR3aa: CASSDRVSNSPLHF
j_gene: TRBJ1-5; abundance: NA; len: 13; v_gene: TRBV6-1; d_gene: NA; CDR3nt: TGTGCCAGCCGATTTGAGTGGGATCAGCCCCAGCATTTT; CDR3aa: CASRFEWDQPQHF
j_gene: TRBJ2-2; abundance: NA; len: 14; v_gene: TRBV6-1; d_gene: NA; CDR3nt: TGTGCCAGCAGTGACAGGGGGGGAACCGGGGAGCTGTTTTTT; CDR3aa: CASSDRGGTGELFF
j_gene: TRBJ1-5; abundance: NA; len: 17; v_gene: TRBV15; d_gene: TRBD1; CDR3nt: TGTGCCACCAGCAGAGGCGAACAGGGGTTTAGCAATCAGCCCCAGCATTTT; CDR3aa: CATSRGEQGFSNQPQHF
j_gene: TRBJ2-5; abundance: NA; len: 15; v_gene: TRBV6-2/TRBV6-3; d_gene: NA; CDR3nt: TGTGCCAGCAGTTACGCCCGACGAGACCAAGAGACCCAGTACTTC; CDR3aa: CASSYARRDQETQYF
j_gene: TRBJ2-7; abundance: few; len: 11; v_gene: TRBV7-2; d_gene: NA; CDR3nt: TGTGCCAGCAGCACCGGGCACGAGCAGTACTTC; CDR3aa: CASSTGHEQYF
j_gene: TRBJ2-3; abundance: NA; len: 14; v_gene: TRBV6-2/TRBV6-3; d_gene: NA; CDR3nt: TGTGCCAGCAGGAACGCGCTTCCCACAGATACGCAGTATTTT; CDR3aa: CASRNALPTDTQYF
j_gene: TRBJ2-7; abundance: NA; len: 15; v_gene: TRBV6-2/TRBV6-3; d_gene: NA; CDR3nt: TGTGCCAGCAGTTACCCAGGGCCAGATTCCTACGAGCAGTACTTC; CDR3aa: CASSYPGPDSYEQYF
j_gene: TRBJ1-5; abundance: few; len: 18; v_gene: TRBV10-3; d_gene: NA; CDR3nt: TGTGCCATCAGTGAGGGACAGTCCGGCCTTAGGAGCAATCAGCCCCAGCATTTT; CDR3aa: CAISEGQSGLRSNQPQHF
j_gene: TRBJ2-3; abundance: NA; len: 15; v_gene: TRBV6-5; d_gene: TRBD1; CDR3nt: TGTGCCAGCAGTTTTACCGGGACAGGGTCAGATACGCAGTATTTT; CDR3aa: CASSFTGTGSDTQYF
j_gene: TRBJ2-3; abundance: many; len: 14; v_gene: TRBV29-1; d_gene: NA; CDR3nt: TGCAGCGTGTCGGACGGTGCCAGCGCAGATACGCAGTATTTT; CDR3aa: CSVSDGASADTQYF
j_gene: TRBJ2-1; abundance: NA; len: 15; v_gene: TRBV6-5; d_gene: TRBD2; CDR3nt: TGTGCCAGCAGACTCCCCGGACTAGCGAGGAATGAGCAGTTCTTC; CDR3aa: CASRLPGLARNEQFF
j_gene: TRBJ2-3; abundance: few; len: 14; v_gene: TRBV4-3; d_gene: NA; CDR3nt: TGCGCCAGCAGCCAAGGGGGGAGCGGAGATACGCAGTATTTT; CDR3aa: CASSQGGSGDTQYF
j_gene: TRBJ2-1; abundance: NA; len: 17; v_gene: TRBV4-2; d_gene: TRBD2; CDR3nt: TGTGCCAGCAGCCAACTTCGCAGCGGGGCTCAGGACAATGAGCAGTTCTTC; CDR3aa: CASSQLRSGAQDNEQFF
j_gene: TRBJ1-2; abundance: NA; len: 15; v_gene: TRBV3-1; d_gene: NA; CDR3nt: TGTGCCAGCAGCCAAGGGATGGAGTCTTTCTATGGCTACACCTTC; CDR3aa: CASSQGMESFYGYTF
j_gene: TRBJ1-2; abundance: NA; len: 15; v_gene: TRBV20-1; d_gene: TRBD1; CDR3nt: TGTAGTGCTAGAGATCCGGGACAGGGGTGCAGAGGCTACACCTTC; CDR3aa: CSARDPGQGCRGYTF
j_gene: TRBJ2-5; abundance: NA; len: 13; v_gene: TRBV7-9; d_gene: NA; CDR3nt: TGTGCCAGCAGCAACCGGGACATTCAGACCCAGTACTTC; CDR3aa: CASSNRDIQTQYF
j_gene: TRBJ2-7; abundance: NA; len: 16; v_gene: TRBV12-3/TRBV12-4; d_gene: TRBD2; CDR3nt: TGTGCCAGCAGTTTAGCGCTTAGCGGGGGGTCCTACGAGCAGTACTTC; CDR3aa: CASSLALSGGSYEQYF
j_gene: TRBJ2-7; abundance: NA; len: 18; v_gene: TRBV4-2; d_gene: TRBD2; CDR3nt: TGTGCCAGCAGCCAGGCCAATTCGGTAGCGGGGGCTTCCTACGAGCAGTACTTC; CDR3aa: CASSQANSVAGASYEQYF
j_gene: TRBJ1-2; abundance: NA; len: 16; v_gene: TRBV30; d_gene: NA; CDR3nt: TGTGCCTGGAGACGACAGCCTCGGACTATTAACTATGGCTACACCTTC; CDR3aa: CAWRRQPRTINYGYTF
j_gene: TRBJ2-7; abundance: NA; len: 14; v_gene: TRBV15; d_gene: NA; CDR3nt: TGTGCCACCAGCAGCGGTGACAATTACAATGAGCAGTACTTC; CDR3aa: CATSSGDNYNEQYF
j_gene: TRBJ2-1; abundance: once; len: 15; v_gene: TRBV5-6; d_gene: NA; CDR3nt: TGTGCCAGCAGCCATTCAGGCTACAGATACAATGAGCAGTTCTTC; CDR3aa: CASSHSGYRYNEQFF